A selection of T cell receptor beta chains follows, all from one sample in a study of cytomegalovirus exposure and HLA in healthy donors. The table came from immunoSEQ multiplex PCR; TCRdb's copy has only in-frame clones and leaves some out. The profile shows about 94,000 clones, 79% of them singletons. Sequenced material: PBMCs. The receptors were sampled from a woman aged 40 to 50 in good health and CMV-seronegative. Both conserved end residues are part of each CDR3. D genes are given only for firm matches. Size values are once, few and many counts, or a class for expanded clones, and some rows have none.

abundance	d_gene	v_gene	j_gene	CDR3aa	CDR3nt
few	NA	TRBV19	TRBJ1-1	CASSIGTVNTEAFF	TGTGCCAGTAGTATAGGTACAGTGAACACTGAAGCTTTCTTT
NA	NA	TRBV5-8	TRBJ1-1	CASSSKPTVSTEAFF	TGTGCCAGCAGCTCGAAACCGACAGTTTCCACTGAAGCTTTCTTT
NA	NA	TRBV29-1	TRBJ1-6	CSVGSSYNSPLHF	TGCAGCGTTGGGAGCTCCTATAATTCACCCCTCCACTTT
few	NA	TRBV2	TRBJ2-1	CASSRDRLYNEQFF	TGTGCCAGCAGTCGAGACAGACTCTACAATGAGCAGTTCTTC
NA	TRBD1	TRBV2	TRBJ2-5	CASSERDRGLKQETQYF	TGTGCCAGCAGTGAACGTGACAGGGGGTTAAAACAAGAGACCCAGTACTTC
NA	NA	TRBV2	TRBJ1-5	CASSEALQGFQPQHF	TGTGCCAGCAGTGAAGCGCTTCAGGGGTTCCAGCCCCAGCATTTT
NA	TRBD2	TRBV29-1	TRBJ2-1	CSVEGLAGAYNEQFF	TGCAGCGTTGAAGGCCTAGCGGGGGCTTACAATGAGCAGTTCTTC
NA	NA	TRBV5-1	TRBJ2-1	CASSLLANSYNEQFF	TGCGCCAGCAGCTTGCTAGCCAACTCCTACAATGAGCAGTTCTTC
NA	NA	TRBV7-2	TRBJ2-1	CASSLAGTGEYNEQFF	TGTGCCAGCAGCTTAGCGGGTACGGGGGAATACAATGAGCAGTTCTTC
NA	NA	TRBV30	TRBJ1-1	CAWSNPARLNTEAFF	TGTGCCTGGTCCAATCCCGCACGGTTGAACACTGAAGCTTTCTTT
NA	TRBD2	TRBV19	TRBJ2-7	CASRNGGGTYEQYF	TGTGCCAGTCGGAATGGCGGGGGGACCTACGAGCAGTACTTC
NA	TRBD2	TRBV5-1	TRBJ2-7	CASSFGTSDIYEQYF	TGCGCCAGCAGCTTCGGGACTAGCGACATCTACGAGCAGTACTTC
NA	NA	TRBV6-5	TRBJ1-5	CASSYGSNQPQHF	TGTGCCAGCAGTTACGGCTCTAATCAGCCCCAGCATTTT
NA	NA	TRBV5-4	TRBJ1-2	CASSSGTNYGYTF	TGTGCCAGCAGCTCCGGGACTAACTATGGCTACACCTTC
once	NA	TRBV15	TRBJ1-6	CATSRVVGNSPLHF	TGTGCCACCAGCAGAGTGGTCGGTAATTCACCCCTCCACTTT
few	TRBD1	TRBV29-1	TRBJ1-1	CSVGGDRFMNTEAFF	TGCAGCGTTGGAGGGGACAGGTTCATGAACACTGAAGCTTTCTTT
once	TRBD1	TRBV4-2	TRBJ1-2	CASSQSMAGGGGYTF	TGTGCCAGCAGCCAATCCATGGCAGGGGGTGGAGGCTACACCTTC
NA	NA	TRBV7-7	TRBJ2-5	CASSLAVRETQYF	TGTGCTAGCAGCTTAGCTGTACGGGAGACCCAGTACTTC
NA	TRBD1	TRBV6-5	TRBJ2-7	CASTGTGSGYEQYF	TGTGCCAGCACCGGGACAGGGAGCGGTTACGAGCAGTACTTC
NA	NA	TRBV30	TRBJ1-5	CAWSVLPGQPQHF	TGTGCCTGGAGTGTACTCCCCGGGCAGCCCCAGCATTTT
NA	TRBD2	TRBV5-4	TRBJ2-5	CASSSGLAGGGYQETQYF	TGTGCCAGCAGCTCCGGACTAGCGGGGGGCGGGTACCAAGAGACCCAGTACTTC
NA	NA	TRBV19	TRBJ1-6	CASSIGPILDSPLHF	TGTGCCAGTAGTATAGGGCCGATATTGGATTCACCCCTCCACTTT
NA	TRBD1	TRBV6-5	TRBJ1-5	CASSFRGENQPQHF	TGTGCCAGCAGTTTCAGGGGGGAGAATCAGCCCCAGCATTTT
once	NA	TRBV2	TRBJ2-7	CASSEAYYEQYF	TGTGCCAGCAGTGAAGCGTACTACGAGCAGTACTTC
NA	TRBD1	TRBV30	TRBJ2-7	CAWSTGAYEQYF	TGTGCCTGGAGTACAGGGGCCTACGAGCAGTACTTC
NA	NA	TRBV19	TRBJ2-1	CASSPTRSGNEQFF	TGTGCCAGTAGTCCGACTAGATCGGGAAATGAGCAGTTCTTC
once	NA	TRBV7-2	TRBJ2-7	CASSPGGTEQYF	TGTGCCAGCAGCCCAGGGGGGACCGAGCAGTACTTC
NA	NA	TRBV27	TRBJ1-1	CASRREGRTNTEAFF	TGTGCCAGTAGACGGGAAGGCAGGACGAACACTGAAGCTTTCTTT
NA	NA	TRBV6-5	TRBJ1-1	CASSYRNTEAFF	TGTGCCAGCAGTTATAGGAACACTGAAGCTTTCTTT